This T cell receptor (beta chain) was sequenced during a study of blood T cell repertoires in COVID-19. Study summary: Sites across the United States, Italy and Spain contributed samples from acute and convalescent COVID-19. Nucleic acid was either cDNA or gDNA, and it came from T cells, B-cell-depleted T cells, or PBMCs.

Assay: immunoSEQ multiplex PCR; the TCRdb copy retains only in-frame clones and omits some. The sample gives about 200,000 clones, 89% of which show up once; about 6% is in the top ten. V was trimmed by 3 bases and J by 5 bases, leaving 19 bases between them. In germline, CDR1 is SGHTA, CDR2 FQGNSA. CDR3 length: 16 amino acids. The TCR sequence derives from a man in his 60s who had recovered from COVID-19. This chain uses TRBV7-2 with TRBJ2-5; possible D gene TRBD2, 6 bases. The specimen sequenced was peripheral blood. The CDR3 DNA is TGTGCCAGCAGCTTTCTCGGAGGGCCCCGCGGGGAGACCCAGTACTTC. Encoded protein: CASSFLGGPRGETQYF.